These 27 T cell receptor beta chains share one sample of origin, sequenced in a study of T cell responses to AZD1222 COVID-19 vaccine. Profiling relied on immunoSEQ multiplex PCR, and the TCRdb table lists in-frame clones only, not all of them. Of 90,000 to 120,000 clones listed, 87% were seen once; the top ten hold over 2%. Sequenced here: peripheral blood, sampled 28 days after the second AZD1222 dose. Receptors originate from an adult who received the AZD1222 COVID-19 vaccine.

This clone was seen a handful of times. The rearrangement joins TRBV7-6 to TRBJ2-3, with D uncertain. The CDR3 runs to 14 residues. V was trimmed by 1 base and J by 2 bases, leaving 7 bases between them. Germline lookup yields CDR1 SGHVS and CDR2 FNYEAQ. In DNA, the CDR3 is TGTGCCAGCAGCTTAGAACGATCCACAGATACGCAGTATTTT. It translates to CASSLERSTDTQYF.

This chain connects TRBV4-2 to TRBJ2-1; 9 bases fit TRBD1. The CDR3 sequence is 15 residues long. V gave up 1 base and J gave up 6 bases; unmatched junction bases: 4. Looked up from germline, CDR1 is LGHNA and CDR2 is YNFKEQ. The CDR3 DNA reads as TGTGCCAGCAGCCAAGGGACAGGGGAGGGCAATGAGCAGTTCTTC. Its protein is CASSQGTGEGNEQFF.

The gene calls are TRBV19 and TRBJ1-4; 7 nucleotides match TRBD1. V was clipped by 4 bases and J by 2 bases; unmatched bases: 4. Germline V CDR1 and CDR2: LNHDA, SQIVND (reference sequence). The CDR3 length is 15 residues. The CDR3 sequence is CASSRSTGTNEKLFF. In DNA, the CDR3 is TGTGCCAGTAGTAGATCGACAGGGACTAATGAAAAACTGTTTTTT.

There are a few counts of this clone. This chain links TRBV5-1 with TRBJ2-2, with D unclear. Germline lookup yields CDR1 SGHRS and CDR2 YFSETQ. The CDR3 totals 15 residues. The germline V and J ends were trimmed by 0 bases and 3 bases, with 9 bases remaining between them. CDR3 nucleotides: TGCGCCAGCAGCTTGGTGGTTTCGGACACCGGGGAGCTGTTTTTT. It codes for CASSLVVSDTGELFF.

This clone was counted once. This chain uses TRBV7-3 with TRBJ2-6, with no clear D. V was cut by 5 bases and J by 0 bases, with 11 bases left in between. Germline assignment: CDR1 SGHTA and CDR2 FQGTGA. The CDR3 spans 16 residues. The CDR3 spells CASSTPASSGANVLTF. The CDR3 DNA is TGTGCCAGCAGCACACCCGCCAGCTCTGGGGCCAACGTCCTGACTTTC.

The V gene is TRBV6-5, the J gene TRBJ2-1; the D is unclear. CDR1 and CDR2 (germline): MNHEY, SVGAGI. The CDR3 length is 13 residues. V shed 8 bases and J shed 0 bases, with 8 bases lying between them. The CDR3 protein is CASERSSYNEQFF. In DNA, the CDR3 is TGTGCCAGCGAGAGGAGCTCCTACAATGAGCAGTTCTTC.

This CDR3 reads CASSFPGQGWGWDPEKLFF. Here the CDR3 DNA reads TGTGCCAGCAGCTTCCCCGGACAGGGGTGGGGCTGGGATCCTGAAAAACTGTTTTTT. V usage is TRBV7-2 and J usage is TRBJ1-4; 9 nucleotides match TRBD1. CDR3 size: 19 residues. V was pared by 3 bases and J by 7 bases, with 18 bases of the junction left unmatched. CDR1 and CDR2 from the germline V gene are SGHTA and FQGNSA.

The chain combines TRBV5-1 with TRBJ1-1; possibly TRBD1 for D (6 bases). Trimming stripped 1 base from V and 1 base from J, with 14 bases between. The CDR3 spans 16 residues. The germline CDR1 and CDR2 sequences are SGHRS and YFSETQ. The CDR3 sequence: CASSLNPGQSNTEAFF. The CDR3 DNA reads as TGCGCCAGCAGCTTGAACCCCGGACAGTCGAACACTGAAGCTTTCTTT.

This clone was observed a handful of times. V usage is TRBV29-1 and J usage is TRBJ2-5; D perhaps matches TRBD1 (5 bases). CDR3 size: 14 residues. V was cut by 5 bases and J by 5 bases, with 18 bases left in between. Germline CDR1 SQVTM, CDR2 ANQGSEA. Written as DNA, the CDR3 is TGCAGCGTTCGCAGGGCTGCGGAATTGGAGACCCAGTACTTC. Translated, it gives CSVRRAAELETQYF.

The V call is TRBV5-4, the J call TRBJ1-6, with 7 positions matching TRBD1. Germline trimming cut 1 base from V and 3 bases from J; bases unmatched to any gene: 1. Germline CDR1 and CDR2: SGHNT and YYREEE (reference sequence). The CDR3 spans 15 residues. CDR3 amino acids: CASSLSGGYNSPLHF. DNA of the CDR3: TGTGCCAGCAGCTTGTCAGGGGGCTATAATTCACCCCTCCACTTT.

This clone is medium-sized within its sample. The CDR3 coding sequence is TGTGCCAGCAGCTTAGGTGCGAATCCCCTCCACTTT. It translates to CASSLGANPLHF. The rearrangement links TRBV11-2 to TRBJ1-6; D gene ambiguous. Per the germline V gene, CDR1 is SGHAT and CDR2 is FQNNGV. With 1 base removed from V and 13 bases from J, the gap between germline ends came to 8 bases. This CDR3 is 12 amino acids long.

This rearrangement joins TRBV6-2 or TRBV6-3 to TRBJ2-5; 8 nucleotides line up with TRBD2. Germline CDR1 is MNHEY and CDR2 is SVGEGT. V was pared by 4 bases and J by 4 bases, with 14 bases of the junction left unmatched. This CDR3 has 17 residues. CDR3 sequence (DNA): TGTGCCAGCAGTTCCGTGGGTAGCGGGGAAAAGAGAGAGACCCAGTACTTC. It codes for CASSSVGSGEKRETQYF.

V gene TRBV4-3 combines with J gene TRBJ2-3; the match to TRBD1 covers 7 bases. The germline V gene has CDR1 LGHNA and CDR2 YSLEER. V gave up 1 base and J gave up 1 base; unmatched junction bases: 2. The CDR3 is made up of 15 amino acids. The CDR3 here is CASSQAGTGTDTQYF. CDR3 DNA: TGCGCCAGCAGCCAAGCCGGGACAGGCACAGATACGCAGTATTTT.

The gene calls are TRBV10-2 and TRBJ1-2; D is possibly TRBD1 (6 bases). Trimming cost V 3 bases and J 6 bases, with 17 bases left between them. The CDR3 loop spans 15 amino acids. Germline values: CDR1 WSHSY, CDR2 SAAADI. CDR3: CASSETGSPPNGYTF. DNA for the CDR3: TGCGCCAGCAGTGAAACAGGGTCCCCTCCCAATGGCTACACCTTC.

J is TRBJ2-1 and V is TRBV15; 8 bases match TRBD2. V shed 0 bases, J shed 0 bases, and the junction held 1 base outside the gene matches. The length of the CDR3 is 16 residues. Germline CDR1 LNHNV, CDR2 YYDKDF (reference sequence). The CDR3 reads CATSRDRGGSYNEQFF. The CDR3, as DNA: TGTGCCACCAGCAGAGACCGGGGGGGCTCCTACAATGAGCAGTTCTTC.

V usage is TRBV19 and J usage is TRBJ1-2, with D hard to call. Trimming cost V 3 bases and J 0 bases, with 11 bases left between them. CDR3 size: 15 residues. Germline V gene lookup returns CDR1 LNHDA and CDR2 SQIVND (reference sequence). The CDR3: CASSISPQANYGYTF. CDR3 DNA: TGTGCCAGTAGTATTTCCCCTCAAGCTAACTATGGCTACACCTTC.

The sample holds a few counts of this clone. The V and J genes are TRBV10-3 and TRBJ2-1; D perhaps matches TRBD1 (8 bases). The V and J ends lost 7 bases and 0 bases respectively, with 16 bases between them. Germline V CDR1 and CDR2: ENHRY, SYGVKD. This CDR3 is 16 amino acids long. For the CDR3, the DNA is TGTGCCATCACCCAACAGGGGGAGGGCTCCTACAATGAGCAGTTCTTC. Protein sequence: CAITQQGEGSYNEQFF.

This chain connects TRBV4-1 to TRBJ1-2; 7 bases map to TRBD1. This CDR3 comprises 17 residues. The germline CDR1 and CDR2 sequences are MGHRA and YSYEKL. Unmatched junction bases numbered 13, after V lost 0 bases and J lost 6 bases. For the CDR3, the DNA is TGCGCCAGCAGCCAAGACATCTACAGGGGCCAGTCAGATGGCTACACCTTC. Amino acids: CASSQDIYRGQSDGYTF.

As regards this clone: Other DNA sequences of this sample code for an identical CDR3. The chain links TRBV5-1 to TRBJ2-1; D is perhaps TRBD2 (5 bases). Trimming stripped 0 bases from V and 6 bases from J, with 10 bases between. Germline CDR1 SGHRS, CDR2 YFSETQ. CDR3 size: 14 residues. The CDR3 nucleotides are TGCGCCAGCAGCTTGGGGCTAGCAGGCAATGAGCAGTTCTTC. The encoded protein is CASSLGLAGNEQFF.

The V gene is TRBV6-5, the J gene TRBJ1-1, with 9 bases identical to TRBD1. Unmatched junction bases numbered 5, after V lost 2 bases and J lost 1 base. Germline values: CDR1 MNHEY, CDR2 SVGAGI. The CDR3 contains 16 residues. CDR3 amino acids: CASSYRDRAPNTEAFF. CDR3 coding DNA: TGTGCCAGCAGTTACAGGGACAGGGCGCCGAACACTGAAGCTTTCTTT.

This clone was recorded a few times. V gene TRBV3-1 (or the pseudogene TRBV3-2) combines with J gene TRBJ2-1; D call uncertain. CDR3 length equals 15 residues. Germline CDR1 is LGHDT and CDR2 is YNNKEL (reference sequence). V dropped 0 bases and J dropped 7 bases, with 13 bases sitting between them. DNA for the CDR3: TGTGCCAGCAGCCAAGAAGGGTATAAGGCTAATGAGCAGTTCTTC. It is translated as CASSQEGYKANEQFF.

The chain joins TRBV7-8 to TRBJ2-2, with D hard to call. V gave up 5 bases and J gave up 6 bases, with 16 bases separating them. This CDR3 comprises 15 residues. The germline V gene encodes CDR1 SGHVS and CDR2 FQNEAQ. The CDR3 DNA sequence: TGTGCCAGCAGCCCCGTTTGGGCCCCCCCCGGGGAGCTGTTTTTT. It is translated as CASSPVWAPPGELFF.

The V and J genes are TRBV24-1 and TRBJ1-5; D is undetermined. CDR1 is KGHDR, CDR2 SFDVKD, per germline. The CDR3 sequence is 13 residues long. The V and J ends lost 3 bases and 1 base respectively, with 3 bases between them. CDR3 loop: CATSDHSNQPQHF. As DNA, the CDR3 is TGTGCCACCAGTGATCACAGCAATCAGCCCCAGCATTTT.

This chain connects TRBV12-3 or TRBV12-4 to TRBJ2-3, with D unclear. The V and J ends lost 1 base and 7 bases respectively, with 6 bases between them. This CDR3 spans 12 amino acids. Written as DNA, the CDR3 is TGTGCCAGCAGTTTAGTCGGAAATACGCAGTATTTT. Translating it yields CASSLVGNTQYF.

The rearrangement uses TRBV14 and TRBJ2-1; TRBD2 agrees at 11 bases. With V trimmed by 0 bases and J by 6 bases, 10 bases remained unmatched. CDR3 length: 18 amino acids. CDR1 is SGHDN, CDR2 FVKESK, per germline. The CDR3 reads CASSQEEPRLAGLNEQFF. The CDR3 DNA reads TGTGCCAGCAGCCAAGAGGAGCCGCGACTAGCGGGACTCAATGAGCAGTTCTTC.

V is TRBV7-9 and J is TRBJ2-1; TRBD2 agrees at 10 bases. CDR3 length: 15 residues. Germline V CDR1 and CDR2: SEHNR, FQNEAQ (reference sequence). The V gene end was trimmed by 6 bases and the J gene end by 5 bases; junction bases not matched to a gene: 7. The chain's CDR3 is CASSFGLADNNEQFF. The CDR3 nucleotides are TGTGCCAGCAGTTTTGGACTAGCGGACAACAATGAGCAGTTCTTC.

This chain connects TRBV11-2 to TRBJ2-1, with 8 bases aligning to TRBD1. Germline V gene sequence: CDR1 SGHAT, CDR2 FQNNGV. The CDR3 runs 18 residues. After removal of 3 bases from V and 5 bases from J, the junction contained 15 bases not matched to a gene. CDR3 in DNA: TGTGCCAGCAGCTTCTCCGACAGGGGCCCCACCAATCACAATGAGCAGTTCTTC. The encoded protein is CASSFSDRGPTNHNEQFF.